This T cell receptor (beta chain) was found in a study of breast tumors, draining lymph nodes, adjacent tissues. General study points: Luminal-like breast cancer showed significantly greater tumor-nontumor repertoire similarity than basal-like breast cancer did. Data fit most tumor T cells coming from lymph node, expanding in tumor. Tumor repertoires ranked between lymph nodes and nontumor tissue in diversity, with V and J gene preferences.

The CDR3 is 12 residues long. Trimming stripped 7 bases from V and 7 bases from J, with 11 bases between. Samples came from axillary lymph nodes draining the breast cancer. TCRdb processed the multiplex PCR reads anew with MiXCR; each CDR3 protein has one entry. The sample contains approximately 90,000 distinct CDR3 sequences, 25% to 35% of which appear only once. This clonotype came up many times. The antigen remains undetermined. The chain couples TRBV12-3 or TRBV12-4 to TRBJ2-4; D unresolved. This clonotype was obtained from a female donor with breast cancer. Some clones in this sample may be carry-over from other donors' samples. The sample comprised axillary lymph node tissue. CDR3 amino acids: CASTSTANIQYF. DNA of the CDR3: TGTGCCAGCACCTCGACTGCTAACATTCAGTACTTC.